Sequencing of this TCR beta chain was carried out in a study of shared clonotypes between healthy human individuals. About the study: A couple of female and a few male donors aged 18 to 49 were enrolled.

The V gene's germline CDR1 is SGHRS and CDR2 YFSETQ. Trimming took off 4 bases at V and 8 bases at J, with 18 bases between the two ends. The CDR3 totals 15 residues. About 90 million PBMCs were counted before genomic DNA extraction. The genomic DNA of each subset was split evenly across several immunoSEQ plates. The sequencing of unsorted PBMC DNA took place on ten immunoSEQ deep assay plates. Repertoires were generated with immunoSEQ multiplex PCR, while TCRdb's copy carries only in-frame clones and drops some. This sample has 450,000 to 500,000 clones, with more than 65% found just once. Sequenced: PBMCs. The source of this sequence is a middle-aged woman in good health. Some clones in this sample may be carry-over from other donors' samples. This chain joins TRBV5-1 and TRBJ1-4, with a tentative D call TRBD1 (5 bases). The DNA for the CDR3 is TGCGCCAGCAGCACGGGACGAGGGCTTGGGGAAAAACTGTTTTTT. Its translation is CASSTGRGLGEKLFF.